This T cell receptor (beta chain) was recovered during a study of cytomegalovirus exposure and HLA in healthy donors. The PCR ran on 60 Vbeta and 13 Jbeta primers. Clones were read by immunoSEQ multiplex PCR, and TCRdb kept only the in-frame ones, dropping some. This sample has about 150,000 clones, with 75% to 85% found just once. The CDR3 totals 11 residues. V dropped 5 bases and J dropped 7; count of bases not matched to a gene: 2. The V gene's germline CDR1 is DFQATT and CDR2 SNEGSKA (reference sequence). The sample holds many counts of this clone. This sequence joins TRBV20-1 and TRBJ1-3; 7 bases match TRBD1. What was sequenced was PBMCs. The TCR originated in a middle-aged woman in good health and CMV-seronegative. CDR3: CSAVTGNTIYF. The CDR3 DNA reads as TGCAGTGCTGTGACAGGGAACACCATATATTTT.